Listed below are T cell receptor beta chains from one sample, sequenced in a study of glioma-infiltrating T cells. MiXCR, run by TCRdb on the multiplex PCR reads, gives a single entry per CDR3 protein. Of 400,000 or so distinct CDR3 sequences in the sample, roughly 41% were seen once. Sequencing used glioma tissue, nonneoplastic brain tissue, or PBMCs (not recorded which). The receptors derive from a human donor with low-grade glioma or glioblastoma, undergoing nonglioma brain surgery, or in good health (not recorded which). Each CDR3 is given with its conserved first and last residue. A D gene is named only where the DNA matches it firmly. Clone size is shown for a subset of rows, as once, few, many or a class of expanded clone.

J gene	D gene	clone size	V gene	CDR3 DNA	CDR3 protein
TRBJ2-1	-	few	TRBV7-9	TGTGCCAGCAGGAAACTAGGAGGCAATGAGCAGTTCTTC	CASRKLGGNEQFF
TRBJ2-3	-	many	TRBV5-1	TGCGCCAGCAGCTTTGGTGGGGGAGGCGGCGATACGCAGTATTTT	CASSFGGGGGDTQYF
TRBJ2-3	-	-	TRBV15	TGTGCCACCAGCAGAGCCGAACTGATCTCAGATACGCAGTATTTT	CATSRAELISDTQYF
TRBJ2-5	-	-	TRBV6-1	TGTGCCAGCAGGTCCACGGGAGAGACCCAGTACTTC	CASRSTGETQYF
TRBJ2-2	TRBD2	-	TRBV7-2	TGTGCCAGCAGCTTAGAAGCGGGGAGGGACACCGGGGAGCTGTTTTTT	CASSLEAGRDTGELFF
TRBJ2-1	-	-	TRBV7-4	TGTGCCAGCAGCCCCAGGGGGGTCGCCGGGACTCTCCCTTACAATGAGCAGTTCTTC	CASSPRGVAGTLPYNEQFF
TRBJ2-5	-	many	TRBV20-1	TGCAGTGCTAGAGATACTCAACAGGGACAAGAGACCCAGTACTTC	CSARDTQQGQETQYF
TRBJ2-1	TRBD2	-	TRBV6-2/TRBV6-3	TGTGCCAGCAGTTCCGGGACTAGCGGGAGGGCGGCCTACAATGAGCAGTTCTTC	CASSSGTSGRAAYNEQFF
TRBJ1-2	-	-	TRBV20-1	TGCAGTGCTAGAGATCGAACTTCTCGGGGCTACACCTTC	CSARDRTSRGYTF
TRBJ2-3	TRBD2	few	TRBV19	TGTGCCAGTAAGGCGAGCGGGAGAAGGACAGATACGCAGTATTTT	CASKASGRRTDTQYF
TRBJ2-7	-	few	TRBV7-2	TGTGCCAGCAGCCATTCGGCAACCTACGAGCAGTACTTC	CASSHSATYEQYF
TRBJ1-5	-	many	TRBV20-1	TGCAGTGCTACCGACAACAATCAGCCCCAGCATTTT	CSATDNNQPQHF
TRBJ2-1	TRBD1	-	TRBV15	TGTGCCACCAGCAGGGCCGGGACAGAGCAGTCCTTC	CATSRAGTEQSF
TRBJ2-7	TRBD1	-	TRBV20-1	TGCAGTGCTAGAGATGCGGACAGGGTCGCCTACGAGCAGTACTTC	CSARDADRVAYEQYF
TRBJ2-1	TRBD2	few	TRBV7-2	TGTGCCAGGGAGCTGGGGACTAGCGGGAGTCCAGAGCCCTACAATGAGCAGTTCTTC	CARELGTSGSPEPYNEQFF
TRBJ2-1	-	-	TRBV24-1	TGTGCCACCAGTGATTTGCAAGCCCAGACCTACAATGAGCAGTTCTTC	CATSDLQAQTYNEQFF
TRBJ2-1	-	-	TRBV7-9	TGTGCCAGCAGCTTAAGTATAGGGAGGCAGCGAATTGTCTCCTACAATGAGCAGTTCTTC	CASSLSIGRQRIVSYNEQFF
TRBJ2-7	-	-	TRBV9	TGTGCCAGCAGCGTAGGGGCAGGCTCCTACGAGCAGTACTTC	CASSVGAGSYEQYF
TRBJ2-6	-	many	TRBV4-1	TGCGCCAGCAGCCGGGGAGCTGGGGCCAACGTCCTGACTTTC	CASSRGAGANVLTF
TRBJ2-1	TRBD2	many	TRBV6-6	TGTGCCAGCAGTTACTCGGGACTAGCGGGAGTCTACAATGAGCAGTTCTTC	CASSYSGLAGVYNEQFF
TRBJ2-6	-	-	TRBV6-6	TGTGCCAGCAGTTACGGGGGTTTGGTTTCTGGGGCCAACGTCCAGACTTTC	CASSYGGLVSGANVQTF
TRBJ1-1	-	-	TRBV4-2	TGTGCCAGCAGCCAAGATCTAAGAGAAACTGAAGCTTTCTTT	CASSQDLRETEAFF
TRBJ2-3	TRBD2	-	TRBV28	TGTGCCAGCAGACGGACTAGCGGGAGAGGAGATACGCAGTATTTT	CASRRTSGRGDTQYF
TRBJ2-1	-	few	TRBV27	TGTGCCAGCAGCCTAGGTCGGAGAAGTTACCTTAGCGATGAGCAGTTCTTC	CASSLGRRSYLSDEQFF